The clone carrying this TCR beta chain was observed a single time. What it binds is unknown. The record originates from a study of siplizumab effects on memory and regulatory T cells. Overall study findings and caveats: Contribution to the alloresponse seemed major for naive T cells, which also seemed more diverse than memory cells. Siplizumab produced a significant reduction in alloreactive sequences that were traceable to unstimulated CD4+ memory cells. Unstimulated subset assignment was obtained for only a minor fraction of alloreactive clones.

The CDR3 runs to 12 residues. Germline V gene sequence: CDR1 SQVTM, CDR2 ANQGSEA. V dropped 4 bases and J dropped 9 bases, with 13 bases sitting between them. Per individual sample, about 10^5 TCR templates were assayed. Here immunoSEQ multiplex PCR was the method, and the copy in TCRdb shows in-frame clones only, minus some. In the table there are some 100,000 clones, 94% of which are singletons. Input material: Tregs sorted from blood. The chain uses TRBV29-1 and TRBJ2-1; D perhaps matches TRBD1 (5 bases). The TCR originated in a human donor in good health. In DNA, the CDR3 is TGCAGCGTTGGTCAGGGATTGGGTGAGCAGTTCTTC. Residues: CSVGQGLGEQFF.